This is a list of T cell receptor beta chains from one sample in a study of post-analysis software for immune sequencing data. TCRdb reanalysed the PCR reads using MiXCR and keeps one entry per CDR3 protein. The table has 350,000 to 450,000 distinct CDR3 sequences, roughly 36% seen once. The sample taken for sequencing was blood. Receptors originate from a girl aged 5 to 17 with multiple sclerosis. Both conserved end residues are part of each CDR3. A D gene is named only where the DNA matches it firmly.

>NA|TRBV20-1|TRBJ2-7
CSARVTGALVEQYF
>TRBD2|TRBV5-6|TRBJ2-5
CASSIGLAGAPYQETQYF
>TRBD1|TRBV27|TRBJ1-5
CASSPGQGSSQPQHF
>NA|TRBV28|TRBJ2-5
CASSFGFPEEETQYF
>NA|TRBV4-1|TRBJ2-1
CASSQTSGEKQFF
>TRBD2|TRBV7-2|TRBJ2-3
CASSLGGAGLRDTQYF
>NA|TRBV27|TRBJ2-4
CASSSTGTHYIQYF
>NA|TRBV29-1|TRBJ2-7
CSVVGGVLYEQYF
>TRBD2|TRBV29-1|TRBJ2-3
CSVPPSGRHTDTQYF
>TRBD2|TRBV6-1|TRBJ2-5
CASNGEGLETQYF
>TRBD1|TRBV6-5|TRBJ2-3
CASTWTGSTDTQYF
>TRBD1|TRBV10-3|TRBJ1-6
CAISELDRVNSPLHF
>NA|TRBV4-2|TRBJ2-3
CASSQEITDTQYF
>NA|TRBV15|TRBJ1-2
CATSRDPPYSNYGYTF
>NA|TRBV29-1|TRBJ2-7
CSVEADGIYEQYF
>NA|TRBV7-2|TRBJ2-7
CASAGDHSSYEQYF
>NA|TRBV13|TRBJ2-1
CASSASEAVYNEQFF
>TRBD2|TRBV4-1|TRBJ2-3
CASSQDRSYGSGDDTQYF